Each of the 29 T cell receptor beta chains below was sequenced from the same sample in a study of identical twins. TCRdb called the 5' RACE reads again in MiXCR, with one record for every CDR3 protein. The sample carries about 240,000 distinct CDR3 sequences, about 10% recorded once. The sequenced sample consisted of memory T cells sorted from blood. Receptors originate from a man in his forties or fifties in good health.

This clonotype was seen more than once but under ten times. This rearrangement joins TRBV9 to TRBJ2-2; no clear D gene. CDR3 length: 14 residues. V lost 0 bases and J lost 0, with 3 bases in between. The germline V gene encodes CDR1 SGDLS and CDR2 YYNGEE. CDR3 region: CASSVVPNTGELFF. The CDR3, as DNA: TGTGCCAGCAGCGTAGTACCGAACACCGGGGAGCTGTTTTTT.

The V gene is TRBV4-3, the J gene TRBJ1-2; the D gene is possibly TRBD1 (5 bases). The CDR3 has 15 amino acids. Germline V CDR1 and CDR2: LGHNA, YSLEER. V shed 1 base and J shed 4 bases, with 13 bases lying between them. The CDR3 DNA follows: TGCGCCAGCAGCCAAGCGGGCAGGGAGGTCTATGGCTACACCTTC. Translated: CASSQAGREVYGYTF.

This clonotype was detected a few times. The CDR3 here is CSASQDRRLEKLFF. The DNA for the CDR3 is TGCAGTGCTAGCCAGGACAGGCGCTTGGAAAAACTGTTTTTT. The J gene is TRBJ1-4, the V gene TRBV20-1; 7 nucleotides line up with TRBD1. Per the germline V gene, CDR1 is DFQATT and CDR2 is SNEGSKA (reference sequence). The CDR3 is 14 amino acids. The V segment lost 3 bases and the J segment 8 bases; nucleotides outside the gene matches: 9.

V is TRBV28 and J is TRBJ2-2; perhaps TRBD1 as D (6 bases). The CDR3 length is 16 residues. Trimming left V 3 bases short and J 4 bases short, with 15 bases between. CDR1 is MDHEN, CDR2 SYDVKM, per germline. CDR3 sequence reads: CASSLSLGAGTGELFF. DNA of the CDR3: TGTGCCAGCAGTTTGTCATTGGGGGCAGGCACCGGGGAGCTGTTTTTT.

This clonotype was counted a few times. The rearrangement joins TRBV5-8 to TRBJ2-3; a possible D gene is TRBD1 (6 bases). CDR1 and CDR2 (germline): SGHTS, YDEGEE. The CDR3 consists of 13 residues. Trimming cost V 4 bases and J 7 bases, with 13 bases left between them. This chain's CDR3 is CASSTGNRNTQYF. The CDR3 DNA reads TGTGCCAGCAGCACAGGGAATCGAAATACGCAGTATTTT.

V and J are TRBV11-2 and TRBJ2-1; D is unresolved. Germline CDR1 and CDR2: SGHAT and FQNNGV. The V and J ends lost 1 base and 12 bases respectively, with 10 bases between them. The CDR3 has 12 residues. The CDR3 spells CASSLGALRQFF. The CDR3 nucleotides read TGTGCCAGCAGCTTAGGGGCGTTACGGCAGTTCTTC.

This chain uses TRBV5-1 with TRBJ1-2, with TRBD1 matching over 10 bases. Germline V gene sequence: CDR1 SGHRS, CDR2 YFSETQ. The CDR3 has 14 residues. The V and J ends lost 4 bases and 6 bases, in that order; junction bases with no gene match: 6. CDR3 DNA: TGCGCCAGCAGCACCCCGACAGGGGGCGATGGCTACACCTTC. This encodes CASSTPTGGDGYTF.

The chain recombines TRBV27 with TRBJ1-6; 8 bases map to TRBD1. There are 17 residues in the CDR3. Germline V gene data show CDR1 as MNHEY and CDR2 as SMNVEV (reference sequence). The junction had 10 bases not matched to a gene; V was cut back by 5 bases and J by 4 bases. The CDR3 DNA reads TGTGCCAGCAGTGACCTGCTTGGACAGGGATATAATTCACCCCTCCACTTT. This encodes CASSDLLGQGYNSPLHF.

The chain couples TRBV20-1 to TRBJ2-7; 11 positions agree with TRBD2. This CDR3 has 18 amino acids. In germline, CDR1 is DFQATT, CDR2 SNEGSKA (reference sequence). V lost 2 bases and J lost 0; bases outside the gene matches: 12. This CDR3 is CSARPTTGLAVLSYEQYF. CDR3 DNA sequence: TGCAGTGCTAGACCAACCACGGGACTAGCGGTCCTCTCCTACGAGCAGTACTTC.

This clonotype has ten or more counts. This chain connects TRBV6-2 or TRBV6-3 to TRBJ2-7, with a weak D call TRBD2 (6 bases). The CDR3 sequence is 13 residues long. Per germline, CDR1 MNHEY and CDR2 SVGEGT. Trimming removed 6 bases at V and 2 bases at J, with 11 bases between. In DNA form, the CDR3 reads TGTGCCAGCAGCGGGGGTGTCGCCTACGAGCAGTACTTC. Its protein product is CASSGGVAYEQYF.

This clonotype was detected ten times or more. The genes are TRBV30 and TRBJ1-6, with 10 bases matching TRBD1. The CDR3 spans 14 residues. J gave up 7 bases and V 1 base, and 1 base lay outside the gene matches. Germline CDR1 and CDR2: GTSNPN and SVGIG (reference sequence). The chain's CDR3 is CAWSEGQGNSPLHF. The CDR3 nucleotides read TGTGCCTGGAGTGAGGGACAGGGGAATTCACCCCTCCACTTT.

At least ten counts were recorded for this clonotype. The chain joins TRBV2 to TRBJ2-4; D gene ambiguous. The CDR3 has 14 residues. Germline V gene lookup returns CDR1 SNHLY and CDR2 FYNNEI. The V end lost 8 bases, the J end lost 3 bases, and 14 bases lay between the germline ends. The CDR3 nucleotides are TGTGCCAGCTCCCTATGGGGTAACAAAAACATTCAGTACTTC. Its protein is CASSLWGNKNIQYF.

The chain recombines TRBV15 with TRBJ2-5, with 7 positions matching TRBD1. This CDR3 has 17 residues. Trimming at V came to 2 bases and at J to 2 bases, leaving 11 bases not matched to a gene. Germline-derived CDR1 and CDR2 are LNHNV and YYDKDF (reference sequence). The chain's CDR3 is CATSRRTREGQQETQYF. As DNA, the CDR3 is TGTGCCACCAGCAGACGTACCCGAGAGGGACAGCAAGAGACCCAGTACTTC.

A remark on this clonotype: At one of its ends the junction is not consistent with the germline gene, which may arise from a read error. This chain connects TRBV4-1 to TRBJ1-3, with D uncertain. Germline values: CDR1 MGHRA, CDR2 YSYEKL. This CDR3 region has 15 residues. CDR3 nucleotide sequence: TGCGCCAGCAGCCAAGAAGTCCCCGGGAGAAACCCCATATATTTT. Its translation is CASSQEVPGRNPIYF.

CDR3 amino acids: CSASGTGDYNEQFF. In DNA form, the CDR3 reads TGCAGTGCTTCCGGGACAGGGGACTACAATGAGCAGTTCTTC. J is TRBJ2-1 and V is TRBV20-1; 10 bases align to TRBD1. CDR1 DFQATT and CDR2 SNEGSKA come from the germline V gene (reference sequence). The CDR3 has 14 amino acids. Losses at the gene ends were 5 bases for V and 3 bases for J; bases not matched to a gene: 4.

This clonotype was found a few times. The V call is TRBV9, the J call TRBJ2-5; D is unclear. The CDR3 totals 14 residues. CDR1 SGDLS and CDR2 YYNGEE come from the germline V gene. V gave up 2 bases and J gave up 5 bases, with 13 bases separating them. In DNA, the CDR3 is TGTGCCAGCAGCGTTGGCCACTTAGGGGAGACCCAGTACTTC. It specifies CASSVGHLGETQYF.

Ten or more counts support this clonotype. This CDR3 is CSVGQINEQFF. As DNA, the CDR3 is TGCAGCGTCGGACAGATCAATGAGCAGTTCTTC. J is TRBJ2-1 and V is TRBV29-1, with D possibly TRBD1 on 6 matching bases. Per the germline V gene, CDR1 is SQVTM and CDR2 is ANQGSEA. V lost 6 bases to trimming and J lost 6 bases, with 9 bases between them. CDR3 size: 11 residues.

This clonotype came up many times. The chain joins TRBV5-1 to TRBJ1-2; D not resolved. V lost 0 bases and J 2 bases, leaving 5 bases between the germline ends. The CDR3 sequence is 13 residues long. Germline V gene sequence: CDR1 SGHRS, CDR2 YFSETQ. CDR3 residues: CASSLVQNYGYTF. The CDR3 DNA reads as TGCGCCAGCAGCTTGGTTCAGAACTATGGCTACACCTTC.

This clonotype was counted between two and nine times. One end of the junction varies from germline; a read error may be responsible. In nucleotides, the CDR3 is TGTGCTAGCAGCCGGGGACTAGCGGGGTTCCAAGAGACCCAGTACTTC. Its translation is CASSRGLAGFQETQYF. This sequence joins TRBV7-7 and TRBJ2-5; 13 nucleotides agree with TRBD2. CDR3 size: 16 residues. The germline V gene has CDR1 SSHAT and CDR2 FNYEAQ (reference sequence).

The sample holds many counts of this clonotype. This chain uses TRBV24-1 with TRBJ2-1, with D perhaps assigned TRBD1 or TRBD2 (5 bases each). Trimming took off 0 bases at V and 7 bases at J, with 12 bases between the two ends. The CDR3 totals 15 residues. The germline gives CDR1 KGHDR, CDR2 SFDVKD. The CDR3 loop is CATSDLVGTSNEQFF. CDR3 sequence (DNA): TGTGCCACCAGTGATTTGGTGGGGACGAGTAATGAGCAGTTCTTC.

The chain carries TRBV7-8 and TRBJ2-7; D not certain. From germline, CDR1 is SGHVS and CDR2 FQNEAQ. The CDR3 covers 14 residues. V lost 2 bases to trimming and J lost 1 base, with 9 bases between them. CDR3 in amino acids: CASSLLRYSYEQYF. CDR3 nucleotides: TGTGCCAGCAGCTTACTGCGTTATTCCTACGAGCAGTACTTC.

The chain links TRBV5-5 to TRBJ1-5, with D maybe TRBD1 (6 bases). Trimming took off 0 bases at V and 6 bases at J, with 13 bases between the two ends. This CDR3 is 15 amino acids long. Germline V CDR1 and CDR2: SGHKS, YYEKEE (reference sequence). The CDR3 sequence is CASSLAGGARQPQHF. CDR3 nucleotide sequence: TGTGCCAGCAGCTTGGCGGGGGGGGCTCGTCAGCCCCAGCATTTT.

This clonotype was observed at least ten times. The chain combines TRBV27 with TRBJ2-7; 8 bases map to TRBD2. Germline V lookup: CDR1 MNHEY, CDR2 SMNVEV (reference sequence). This CDR3 contains 15 residues. The V and J ends lost 6 bases and 1 base, in that order; junction bases with no gene match: 8. CDR3 sequence: CASSVGGGWSYEQYF. CDR3 nucleotides: TGTGCCAGCAGCGTCGGGGGGGGCTGGTCCTACGAGCAGTACTTC.

This clonotype was detected many times. The rearrangement uses TRBV3-1 and TRBJ2-1; tentatively, D is TRBD1 or TRBD2 (5 bases each). CDR1 is LGHDT and CDR2 is YNNKEL in the germline V gene (reference sequence). This CDR3 has 15 amino acids. V lost 4 bases and J lost 7, with 17 bases in between. The CDR3 sequence: CASSPLSGRVNEQFF. CDR3 DNA: TGTGCCAGCAGCCCCCTCAGCGGCAGGGTGAATGAGCAGTTCTTC.

This clonotype was counted ten times or more. V is TRBV6-1 and J is TRBJ2-7; D unresolved. Germline CDR1 is MNHNS and CDR2 is SASEGT. The CDR3 extends over 14 amino acids. The germline V and J ends were trimmed by 7 bases and 3 bases, with 16 bases remaining between them. The CDR3 protein is CASTRAVHGYEQYF. CDR3 nucleotide sequence: TGTGCCAGCACCCGGGCCGTCCATGGCTACGAGCAGTACTTC.

This clonotype came up many times. This chain uses TRBV29-1 with TRBJ2-1, with 8 bases aligning to TRBD1. The length of the CDR3 is 10 residues. Looked up from germline, CDR1 is SQVTM and CDR2 is ANQGSEA. V lost 6 bases to trimming and J lost 13 bases; unmatched junction nucleotides: 5. As DNA, the CDR3 is TGCAGCGTCGACGACAGGGGCCAGTTCTTC. Amino acids: CSVDDRGQFF.

This clonotype has just a few counts. This sequence joins TRBV18 and TRBJ2-5, with unresolved D. The germline gives CDR1 KGHSH, CDR2 LQKENI. The CDR3 extends over 12 amino acids. Trimming stripped 3 bases from V and 5 bases from J, with 7 bases between. The CDR3 loop is CASSPEFETQYF. The CDR3 DNA sequence: TGTGCCAGCTCACCTGAGTTCGAGACCCAGTACTTC.

In this sample, this clonotype turned up many times. The chain links TRBV12-3 or TRBV12-4 to TRBJ1-4; 10 bases are a match to TRBD1. The trim removed 4 bases at V and 6 bases at J, leaving 5 bases unmatched. The CDR3 sequence is 15 residues long. This CDR3 reads CASSSTGGGYEKLFF. In DNA form, the CDR3 reads TGTGCCAGCAGTTCGACAGGGGGCGGATATGAAAAACTGTTTTTT.

The rearrangement uses TRBV7-2 and TRBJ1-2, with D possibly being TRBD1 (5 bases). In germline, CDR1 is SGHTA, CDR2 FQGNSA. The CDR3 loop spans 14 amino acids. Trimming took 2 bases from V and 7 from J, leaving 14 bases between them. The chain's CDR3 is CASSLSGGEVGYTF. As DNA, the CDR3 is TGTGCCAGCAGCTTAAGTGGAGGGGAGGTTGGCTACACCTTC.